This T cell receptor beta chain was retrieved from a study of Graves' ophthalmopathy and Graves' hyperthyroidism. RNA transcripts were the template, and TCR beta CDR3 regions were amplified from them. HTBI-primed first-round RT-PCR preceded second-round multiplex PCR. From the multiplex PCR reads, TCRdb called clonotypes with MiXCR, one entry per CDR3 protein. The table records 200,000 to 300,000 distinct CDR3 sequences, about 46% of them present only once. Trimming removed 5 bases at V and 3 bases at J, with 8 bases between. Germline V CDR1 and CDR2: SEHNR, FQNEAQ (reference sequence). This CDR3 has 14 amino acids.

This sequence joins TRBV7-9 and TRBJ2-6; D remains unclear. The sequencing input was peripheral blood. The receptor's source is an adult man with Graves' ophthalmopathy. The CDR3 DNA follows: TGTGCCAGCAGCCCCGGTTATGGGGCCAACGTCCTGACTTTC. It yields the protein CASSPGYGANVLTF.